A selection of T cell receptor beta chains follows, all from one sample in a study of response to subunit inactivated influenza vaccine. TCRdb reprocessed the RT-PCR reads with MiXCR, giving one entry per CDR3 protein. The sample lists around 520,000 distinct CDR3 sequences; roughly 12% were seen once. Material: PBMCs from blood, obtained on the day of vaccination. The source is a man aged 50 or older who received an inactivated influenza vaccine. Both conserved end residues are part of each CDR3. Fields, in order: D gene, clone size, V gene, J gene, CDR3 protein, CDR3 DNA. D genes are given only for firm matches. The listing skips clone size in some rows; elsewhere it reads once, few, many or a size class.

>NA|few|TRBV29-1|TRBJ1-1
CSVAMGGVNTEAFF
TGCAGCGTCGCCATGGGGGGTGTGAACACTGAAGCTTTCTTT
>NA|few|TRBV6-2/TRBV6-3|TRBJ2-5
CASRTNSWYQETQYF
TGTGCCAGCAGGACCAACAGCTGGTACCAAGAGACCCAGTACTTC
>NA|few|TRBV2|TRBJ2-6
CASVGSVRKVGANVLTF
TGTGCCAGTGTCGGGAGTGTGCGGAAGGTGGGGGCCAACGTCCTGACTTTC
>NA|many|TRBV28|TRBJ1-5
CASRQNRDQPQHF
TGTGCCAGCAGGCAGAACAGGGACCAGCCCCAGCATTTT
>NA|NA|TRBV12-3/TRBV12-4|TRBJ2-5
CASNHWEEETQYF
TGCGCCAGTAACCATTGGGAGGAAGAGACCCAGTACTTC
>NA|NA|TRBV4-2|TRBJ2-2
CASSQVGRARKNTGELFF
TGTGCCAGCAGCCAAGTGGGCAGAGCTCGGAAGAACACCGGGGAGCTGTTTTTT
>NA|few|TRBV6-1|TRBJ2-2
CASSLYSSARTGELFF
TGTGCCAGCAGCCTATACAGTTCCGCACGCACCGGGGAGCTGTTTTTT
>NA|few|TRBV12-3/TRBV12-4|TRBJ1-2
CASSQTANYGYTF
TGTGCCAGCAGTCAGACAGCCAACTATGGCTACACCTTC
>TRBD2|many|TRBV5-1|TRBJ2-7
CASSPRGREIFHEQYF
TGCGCCAGCAGCCCCCGAGGGCGGGAGATTTTCCACGAGCAGTACTTC
>NA|few|TRBV7-6|TRBJ2-2
CASSPSTGNTGELFF
TGTGCCAGCAGCCCCAGTACCGGGAACACCGGGGAGCTGTTTTTT
>TRBD1|NA|TRBV27|TRBJ1-5
CASSFDRVRNNQPQHF
TGTGCCAGCAGTTTCGACAGGGTAAGGAACAATCAGCCCCAGCATTTT
>NA|NA|TRBV5-1|TRBJ2-7
CASSFTGWRIRIYEQYF
TGCGCCAGCAGCTTTACGGGATGGAGAATCAGAATCTACGAGCAGTACTTC
>TRBD2|NA|TRBV29-1|TRBJ2-7
CSVSVAGAYEQYF
TGCAGCGTTTCAGTAGCGGGAGCCTACGAGCAGTACTTC
>NA|few|TRBV6-5|TRBJ2-1
CASSYYDSGWAYNEQFF
TGTGCCAGCAGTTACTATGACAGCGGATGGGCCTACAATGAGCAGTTCTTC
>NA|NA|TRBV6-2/TRBV6-3|TRBJ1-6
CASSYPRGWNSPLHF
TGTGCCAGCAGTTACCCCCGGGGGTGGAATTCACCCCTCCACTTT
>NA|many|TRBV5-1|TRBJ2-2
CASSLWDLEFGELFF
TGCGCCAGCAGCTTGTGGGACCTCGAGTTCGGGGAGCTGTTTTTT
>NA|NA|TRBV2|TRBJ1-2
CASSVSIYGYTF
TGTGCCAGCAGTGTTAGTATCTATGGCTACACCTTC
>NA|NA|TRBV4-3|TRBJ1-1
CASSLAYRVGTEAFF
TGCGCCAGCAGCCTCGCCTACAGGGTAGGCACTGAAGCTTTCTTT
>TRBD2|NA|TRBV30|TRBJ2-1
CAWSGGTRIQNEQFF
TGTGCCTGGAGTGGCGGGACTAGGATTCAAAATGAGCAGTTCTTC
>NA|many|TRBV5-1|TRBJ2-4
CASSAGQSKNIQYF
TGCGCCAGCAGCGCGGGACAGTCCAAAAACATTCAGTACTTC
>NA|many|TRBV12-3/TRBV12-4|TRBJ2-7
CASSFIRLTSSYEQYF
TGTGCCAGCAGTTTTATTCGGTTAACAAGCTCCTACGAGCAGTACTTC
>TRBD2|NA|TRBV20-1|TRBJ2-5
CSVRASGRGETQYF
TGCAGTGTGAGAGCTAGCGGGAGGGGGGAGACCCAGTACTTC
>TRBD2|many|TRBV7-9|TRBJ2-1
CASSPELANEQFF
TGTGCCAGCAGCCCCGAACTAGCGAATGAGCAGTTCTTC
>NA|few|TRBV29-1|TRBJ2-7
CSVAPGVSYEQYF
TGCAGCGTTGCCCCGGGAGTCTCCTACGAGCAGTACTTC
>TRBD2|NA|TRBV12-3/TRBV12-4|TRBJ2-2
CASSLNQAGTGELFF
TGTGCCAGCAGTTTGAACCAAGCGGGGACCGGGGAGCTGTTTTTT
>NA|few|TRBV6-5|TRBJ1-1
CASSPIGTEAFF
TGTGCCAGCAGCCCCATAGGAACTGAAGCTTTCTTT
>NA|few|TRBV29-1|TRBJ2-5
CSVAKGTQETQYF
TGCAGCGTCGCCAAGGGGACACAAGAGACCCAGTACTTC
>NA|many|TRBV5-6|TRBJ1-2
CASSPGQRSDGYTF
TGTGCCAGCAGCCCTGGACAGAGGAGTGATGGCTACACCTTC
>TRBD2|many|TRBV28|TRBJ2-7
CASTTGEGLYEQYF
TGTGCCAGCACTACGGGGGAGGGGCTATACGAGCAGTACTTC
>NA|few|TRBV6-2/TRBV6-3|TRBJ2-5
CASSPPGGQWLPQYF
TGTGCCAGCAGTCCCCCGGGGGGCCAGTGGTTACCACAGTACTTC
>TRBD2|few|TRBV7-9|TRBJ2-3
CASSSRGGLGATDTQYF
TGTGCCAGCAGCTCTCGCGGCGGACTAGGGGCCACAGATACGCAGTATTTT
>TRBD2|many|TRBV4-3|TRBJ2-7
CASSPRLAGLSSYEQYF
TGCGCCAGCAGCCCGAGACTAGCGGGCCTGAGCTCCTACGAGCAGTACTTC
>NA|few|TRBV5-1|TRBJ2-5
CASSLLGWGRIQETQYF
TGCGCCAGCAGCTTGTTGGGCTGGGGGCGGATCCAAGAGACCCAGTACTTC
>NA|few|TRBV4-3|TRBJ2-7
CASSQGMDMPYEQYF
TGCGCCAGCAGCCAAGGTATGGACATGCCCTACGAGCAGTACTTC
>NA|few|TRBV5-1|TRBJ2-1
CASSLAVLTVKTSYNEQFF
TGCGCCAGCAGCTTGGCTGTCTTGACTGTTAAAACTTCCTACAATGAGCAGTTCTTC
>NA|few|TRBV5-4|TRBJ2-3
CASRTSYTDTQYF
TGTGCCAGCAGGACTTCTTACACAGATACGCAGTATTTT
>NA|NA|TRBV6-2/TRBV6-3|TRBJ2-7
CASNSGSLSYEQYF
TGTGCCAGCAACTCAGGGTCCCTTTCCTACGAGCAGTACTTC
>NA|few|TRBV5-1|TRBJ2-2
CASARSNQNTGELFF
TGCGCCAGCGCAAGATCTAACCAGAACACCGGGGAGCTGTTTTTT
>TRBD2|NA|TRBV4-1|TRBJ2-7
CASSQVQGTSGISSYLSREQYF
TGCGCCAGCAGCCAAGTTCAGGGGACTAGCGGGATTTCTAGTTATTTGTCAAGGGAGCAGTACTTC
>NA|few|TRBV6-2/TRBV6-3|TRBJ2-5
CASSAASTTETQYF
TGTGCCAGCAGCGCCGCATCTACGACAGAGACCCAGTACTTC
>NA|few|TRBV7-8|TRBJ2-3
CASSLAQLSTDTQYF
TGTGCCAGCAGCTTAGCTCAGCTAAGCACAGATACGCAGTATTTT